This entry concerns a single TCR beta chain. The antigen is unknown. Trimming pared 3 bases from V and 9 bases from J, leaving 19 bases between. The CDR3 runs 16 residues. CDR1 SGHTS and CDR2 YDEGEE come from the germline V gene. This entry belongs to a study of cytomegalovirus exposure and HLA in healthy donors. Vbeta (60) and Jbeta (13) primers were used in the PCR. The protocol was immunoSEQ multiplex PCR, while the TCRdb copy is restricted to in-frame clones and leaves out a portion. The sample lists some 190,000 clones, 76% occurring once. Findings and caveats of the study: A list of roughly 180 TCR beta chains associated with cytomegalovirus was given. At a 0.05 false discovery rate, a later analysis found around 15,000 TCR beta sequences to be associated with HLA alleles. Available immune exposure information was restricted to CMV serostatus only. When analyzed later, a missense DCLRE1C variant was found to be linked to TCR beta V- and J-gene trimming.

Sequenced material: PBMCs. The gene calls are TRBV5-8 and TRBJ1-6; D is uncertain. The sequence was collected from a man between 18 and 35 years old in good health and CMV-seronegative. CDR3 in DNA: TGTGCCAGCAGCTCATACGGACTCGGGCAGAGTTCACCCCTCCACTTT. It specifies CASSSYGLGQSSPLHF.